The source of this T cell receptor (beta chain) is a study of shared clonotypes between healthy human individuals. Clones were sequenced by immunoSEQ multiplex PCR, and TCRdb holds only the in-frame ones, with some missing. The sample lists approximately 530,000 clones; approximately 94% were seen once. The CDR3 totals 12 residues. Germline loops: CDR1 MDHEN, CDR2 SYDVKM. V lost 7 bases, J lost 6 bases, and 7 bases lay in between. The sequence was obtained from a woman aged 25 to 39 in good health. The chain couples TRBV28 to TRBJ1-6, with no clear D. The sample taken for sequencing was naive CD4+ T cells sorted from blood. Specified subset: CD45RA+ positively selected. CDR3 in amino acids: CASTGSNSPLHF. The CDR3 DNA follows: TGTGCCAGCACCGGGAGTAATTCACCCCTCCACTTT.